This T cell receptor (beta chain) originates from a study of control samples from healthy donors and cancer patients. CDR3 length equals 21 residues. Trimming cost V 3 bases and J 0 bases; bases outside gene matches: 19. Germline values: CDR1 KGHDR, CDR2 SFDVKD. The protocol was immunoSEQ multiplex PCR, while the TCRdb copy is restricted to in-frame clones and leaves out a portion. This table holds around 200,000 clones, roughly 93% found once. This chain uses TRBV24-1 with TRBJ2-1; 7 bases are a match to TRBD1. The receptor was derived from a young man in good health. The sample was blood. The CDR3 coding sequence is TGTGCCACCAGTGATCCAAGCGGACAGGCCAAGCCTATGAGCTCCTACAATGAGCAGTTCTTC. Translated, it gives CATSDPSGQAKPMSSYNEQFF.